The 6 T cell receptor beta chains below all came from one sample that was sequenced in a study of CD8 T cells in Susac syndrome. RNA, at about 0.45 to 1 ug, was reverse transcribed with random hexamers. TCRdb passed the immunoSEQ multiplex PCR reads through MiXCR, listing each CDR3 protein once. The repertoire has 100,000 to 150,000 distinct CDR3 sequences, around 94% of them found once; the top ten carry roughly 0.091%. The sequenced sample was CD4+ T cells from PBMCs. The receptors were gathered from a human donor in good health.

The rearrangement uses TRBV7-9 and TRBJ2-1, with 9 bases identical to TRBD2. The CDR3 has 16 residues. The germline gives CDR1 SEHNR, CDR2 FQNEAQ (reference sequence). Trimming at V came to 5 bases and at J to 3 bases, leaving 8 bases not matched to a gene. This CDR3 reads CASSPLRLAVYNEQFF. The CDR3 DNA reads as TGTGCCAGCAGCCCCCTGAGACTAGCGGTCTACAATGAGCAGTTCTTC.

V and J are TRBV29-1 and TRBJ1-4; D gene uncertain. Trimming pared 6 bases from V and 8 bases from J, leaving 19 bases between. Germline V CDR1 and CDR2: SQVTM, ANQGSEA. The CDR3 length is 14 residues. For the CDR3, the DNA is TGCAGCGTCTTAGTTCCGGCCTCGGGAGAAAAACTGTTTTTT. It codes for CSVLVPASGEKLFF.

The gene calls are TRBV20-1 and TRBJ2-4; a weak D match, TRBD2 (5 bases). Germline CDR1 is DFQATT and CDR2 is SNEGSKA (reference sequence). The length of the CDR3 is 13 residues. Deletions cut 7 bases from V and 3 bases from J, with 13 bases between. The CDR3 DNA is TGCAGTGTCGATAGCGTGGACAAAAACATTCAGTACTTC. Its translation is CSVDSVDKNIQYF.

This clonotype was observed once. This chain links TRBV5-1 with TRBJ2-6; 10 nucleotides align to TRBD1. Germline V CDR1 and CDR2: SGHRS, YFSETQ. Losses at the gene ends were 8 bases for V and 1 base for J; bases not matched to a gene: 3. CDR3 length: 15 amino acids. The CDR3, as DNA: TGCGCCAGTGGGACAGGGGAATCTGGGGCCAACGTCCTGACTTTC. Translation gives CASGTGESGANVLTF.

The rearrangement uses TRBV5-4 and TRBJ2-7, with 8 bases lining up with TRBD1. The germline CDR1 and CDR2 sequences are SGHNT and YYREEE (reference sequence). The V and J ends lost 2 bases and 2 bases, in that order; junction bases with no gene match: 6. This CDR3 region has 15 residues. CDR3 coding DNA: TGTGCCAGCAGCTTCCCCGGGACAGGAGCCTACGAGCAGTACTTC. Its translation is CASSFPGTGAYEQYF.

The chain links TRBV5-4 to TRBJ2-6; tentative D call: TRBD2 (5 bases). CDR3 length: 15 residues. Trimming removed 2 bases at V and 1 base at J, with 7 bases between. The V gene's germline CDR1 is SGHNT and CDR2 YYREEE (reference sequence). The DNA for the CDR3 is TGTGCCAGCAGCTTCGGCGGGTCTGGGGCCAACGTCCTGACTTTC. Protein: CASSFGGSGANVLTF.